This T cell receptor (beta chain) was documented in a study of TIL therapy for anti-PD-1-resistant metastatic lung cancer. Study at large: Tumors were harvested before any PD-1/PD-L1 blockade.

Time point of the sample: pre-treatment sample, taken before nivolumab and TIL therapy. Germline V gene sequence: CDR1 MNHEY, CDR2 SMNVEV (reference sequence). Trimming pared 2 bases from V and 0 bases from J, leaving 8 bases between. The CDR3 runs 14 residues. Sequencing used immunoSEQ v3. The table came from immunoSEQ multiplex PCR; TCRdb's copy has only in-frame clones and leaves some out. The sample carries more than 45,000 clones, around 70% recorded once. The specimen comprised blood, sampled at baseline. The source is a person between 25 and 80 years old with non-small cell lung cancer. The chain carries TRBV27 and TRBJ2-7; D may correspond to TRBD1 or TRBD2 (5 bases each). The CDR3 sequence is CASSLKGSSYEQYF. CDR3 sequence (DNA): TGTGCCAGCAGTTTAAAGGGGAGCTCCTACGAGCAGTACTTC.